These 17 T cell receptor beta chains originate from one sample sequenced in a study of immune heterogeneity within non-small cell lung tumors. Genomic DNA extracted from bulk tumor tissue served as template. A total of around 600 ng was used per sample. Doctors removed several biopsies from each primary tumor during surgery, keeping them far apart. Each patient presented with untreated, newly diagnosed non-small cell lung cancer and received curative surgery. Multiplex PCR amplified the TCR beta CDR3 region. Its first round ran for nine to eleven cycles with 32 V and 13 J primers. One entry per CDR3 protein results from TCRdb running MiXCR on the multiplex PCR reads. This table holds over 1,500 distinct CDR3 sequences, nearly 30% found once. Sequencing was performed on lung tumor tissue. The source is a man aged 55-75 years with non-small cell lung cancer.

This clonotype ranks as medium-sized (0.01 to 0.1%). The V call is TRBV28, the J call TRBJ2-7; no definite D call. The CDR3 length is 13 residues. The V end lost 4 bases, the J end lost 3 bases, and 10 bases lay between the germline ends. Germline loops: CDR1 MDHEN, CDR2 SYDVKM. CDR3 nucleotide sequence: TGTGCCAGCAGTTCTTCTGGCAGCTACGAGCAGTACTTC. Translating gives CASSSSGSYEQYF.

This chain links TRBV6-1 with TRBJ2-7; 7 positions agree with TRBD1. Germline loops: CDR1 MNHNS, CDR2 SASEGT. Trimming removed 6 bases from V and 2 bases from J; junction bases left unmatched: 7. There are 14 residues in the CDR3. For the CDR3, the DNA is TGTGCCAGCAGACACAGACAGGGAACCTACGAGCAGTACTTC. It yields the protein CASRHRQGTYEQYF.

Note on this clonotype: A read error is possible here, since a much larger clone lies one base away. This chain connects TRBV28 to TRBJ1-5; a weak D match, TRBD1 (6 bases). The DNA end favors TRBJ2-3, so the J call may be wrong. CDR3 size: 15 residues. Germline V CDR1 and CDR2: MDHEN, SYDVKM. CDR3 DNA: TGTGCCAGCAGTTTAATTCGACAGGTCAATCAGCCCCAGTATTTT. Residues: CASSLIRQVNQPQYF.

This clonotype occurred a few times. This rearrangement joins TRBV5-4 to TRBJ1-5; the D gene is possibly TRBD1 (6 bases). This CDR3 contains 16 residues. CDR1 and CDR2 (germline): SGHNT, YYREEE (reference sequence). Between the trimmed V and J ends, which lost 2 bases and 2 bases, there was a span of 14 bases. The CDR3, as DNA: TGTGCCAGCAGCTTCACAGGGTCCCGGGGCAATCAGCCCCAGCATTTT. Its translation: CASSFTGSRGNQPQHF.

This clonotype is judged medium-sized. The rearrangement uses TRBV20-1 and TRBJ2-7; no clear D gene. The CDR3 has 14 residues. V was shortened by 0 bases and J by 6 bases, with 15 bases between the two germline ends. Per germline, CDR1 DFQATT and CDR2 SNEGSKA (reference sequence). CDR3 loop: CSARDIERPREQYF. For the CDR3, the DNA is TGCAGTGCTAGAGATATAGAACGCCCCCGCGAGCAGTACTTC.

By its share, this clonotype is medium-sized. This sequence joins TRBV5-1 and TRBJ1-2, with TRBD1 as a possible D gene (5 bases). Germline V gene data show CDR1 as SGHRS and CDR2 as YFSETQ. V was pared by 0 bases and J by 8 bases, with 11 bases between. This CDR3 is 13 amino acids long. CDR3 residues: CASSLDRSGGYTF. CDR3 DNA sequence: TGCGCCAGCAGCTTGGACAGGTCAGGAGGCTACACCTTC.

The chain links TRBV20-1 to TRBJ2-7; D tentatively fits TRBD1 or TRBD2 (5 bases each). This CDR3 has 13 amino acids. The V end lost 6 bases, the J end lost 6 bases, and 18 bases lay between the germline ends. Germline V gene data show CDR1 as DFQATT and CDR2 as SNEGSKA (reference sequence). CDR3 in DNA: TGCAGTGCAGGGCCCCAGGGACCCGCCGAGCAGTACTTC. It translates to CSAGPQGPAEQYF.

The chain uses TRBV29-1 and TRBJ1-2; D possibly corresponds to TRBD1 (5 bases). The V gene lost 3 bases and the J gene lost 2 bases, with 7 bases spanning the gap. This CDR3 comprises 12 residues. Germline CDR1 SQVTM, CDR2 ANQGSEA. The DNA of the CDR3 is TGCAGCGTTGAGGACACGAACTATGGCTACACCTTC. This sequence encodes CSVEDTNYGYTF.

In its sample, this clonotype is medium-sized. The chain links TRBV12-3 or TRBV12-4 to TRBJ2-3, with 11 bases lining up with TRBD2. V lost 3 bases and J lost 5; bases outside the gene matches: 16. The CDR3 loop spans 19 amino acids. In nucleotides, the CDR3 is TGTGCCAGCAGTTTCTTCTACCCCTCGACTAGCGGGGTACTAGATACGCAGTATTTT. The encoded protein is CASSFFYPSTSGVLDTQYF.

This rearrangement joins TRBV10-3 to TRBJ1-5; D unclear. Germline lookup yields CDR1 ENHRY and CDR2 SYGVKD. Trimming left V 10 bases short and J 5 bases short, with 15 bases between. The CDR3 has 13 amino acids. The CDR3 nucleotides read TGTGCCAGCTCTATCAAGGAAGATCAGCCCCAGCATTTT. Translated, it gives CASSIKEDQPQHF.

By share of the sample, this clonotype is large. DNA of the CDR3: TGTGCCAGCAGGCGGACACCCAGGACCGGGGAGCTGTTTTTT. It translates to CASRRTPRTGELFF. The chain employs TRBV28 and TRBJ2-2; D possibly corresponds to TRBD1 (5 bases). Germline-derived CDR1 and CDR2 are MDHEN and SYDVKM. V lost 6 bases, J lost 5 bases, and 13 bases lay in between. The CDR3 runs to 14 residues. The full variable domain, with the rest looked up from reference TRBV28 and TRBJ2-2, is DVKVTQSSRYLVKRTGEKVFLECVQDMDHENMFWYRQDPGLGLRLIYFSYDVKMKEKGDIPEGYSVSREKKERFSLILESASTNQTSMYLCASRRTPRTGELFFGEGSRLTVL.

The CDR3 protein is CASSPRTGVNSPLHF. As DNA, the CDR3 is TGTGCCAGCAGCCCCCGGACAGGGGTAAATTCACCCCTCCACTTT. This sequence joins TRBV7-2 and TRBJ1-6, with 9 positions matching TRBD1. V dropped 5 bases and J dropped 7; count of bases not matched to a gene: 6. The V gene's germline CDR1 is SGHTA and CDR2 FQGNSA. The CDR3 loop spans 15 amino acids.

The V gene is TRBV3-1, the J gene TRBJ2-7, with 13 bases aligning to TRBD2. The germline V gene encodes CDR1 LGHDT and CDR2 YNNKEL (reference sequence). With 2 bases clipped from V and 10 bases from J, the junction kept 8 bases outside the gene matches. This CDR3 spans 15 amino acids. The CDR3 reads CASSQRLGLAGSQYF. In DNA form, the CDR3 reads TGTGCCAGCAGCCAAAGACTGGGACTAGCGGGGAGTCAGTACTTC.

The chain combines TRBV6-1 with TRBJ2-3; maybe TRBD1 (6 bases). Germline values: CDR1 MNHNS, CDR2 SASEGT. Trimming cost V 6 bases and J 0 bases, with 13 bases left between them. The length of the CDR3 is 15 residues. The DNA for the CDR3 is TGTGCCAGCAGACTACAGGGAAAAAGCACAGATACGCAGTATTTT. It codes for CASRLQGKSTDTQYF.

In its sample, this clonotype is medium-sized. This chain connects TRBV2 to TRBJ2-3; 11 bases map to TRBD2. The CDR3 extends over 16 amino acids. Germline CDR1 is SNHLY and CDR2 is FYNNEI. V lost 4 bases to trimming and J lost 5 bases; unmatched junction nucleotides: 8. CDR3 sequence reads: CASSGQTSGNLDTQYF. The DNA of the CDR3 is TGTGCCAGCAGTGGACAGACTAGCGGGAATTTAGATACGCAGTATTTT.

To note about this clonotype: A much larger clone is a single base away; this may be a read error. The V and J genes are TRBV2 and TRBJ1-1; tentatively, D is TRBD1 (5 bases). The CDR3 consists of 12 residues. Germline V gene data show CDR1 as SNHLY and CDR2 as FYNNEI. Here the CDR3 reads CASSPGNTGAFF. CDR3 nucleotide sequence: TGTGCCAGCAGTCCAGGGAACACTGGAGCTTTCTTT.

This clonotype was observed a few times. This chain links TRBV12-3 or TRBV12-4 with TRBJ2-2; D perhaps matches TRBD1 (6 bases). Trimming shortened V by 2 bases and J by 1 base, and 14 bases separated the two germline ends. The CDR3 has 17 amino acids. The CDR3 DNA follows: TGTGCCAGCAGTTTAAACCGAGGGGGATGGAACACCGGGGAGCTGTTTTTT. Protein sequence: CASSLNRGGWNTGELFF.